These 3 T cell receptor beta chains originate from one sample sequenced in a study of cytomegalovirus exposure and HLA in healthy donors. PCR employed 60 Vbeta and 13 Jbeta primers. Sequenced by immunoSEQ multiplex PCR; TCRdb stores in-frame clones only, minus some. The data show roughly 79,000 clones, about 74% seen once. What was sequenced was PBMCs. These receptor sequences come from a woman aged 45-65 years in good health and CMV-seropositive.

The chain uses TRBV5-1 and TRBJ1-2; 7 bases agree with TRBD1. CDR3 size: 12 residues. With V trimmed by 3 bases and J by 4 bases, 0 bases remained unmatched. Germline values: CDR1 SGHRS, CDR2 YFSETQ. The CDR3 region has the DNA TGCGCCAGCAGCTCAGGGGGCTATGGCTACACCTTC. Its translation is CASSSGGYGYTF. The whole variable domain, filled in from reference TRBV5-1 and TRBJ1-2, reads KAGVTQTPRYLIKTRGQQVTLSCSPISGHRSVSWYQQTPGQGLQFLFEYFSETQRNKGNFPGRFSGRQFSNSRSEMNVSTLELGDSALYLCASSSGGYGYTFGSGTRLTVV.

The chain uses TRBV9 and TRBJ2-7; TRBD1 agrees at 7 bases. V lost 4 bases, J lost 3 bases, and 7 bases stayed unmatched. CDR1 is SGDLS and CDR2 is YYNGEE in the germline V gene. CDR3 length: 14 amino acids. CDR3 sequence: CASSPQGTVYEQYF. CDR3 nucleotide sequence: TGTGCCAGCAGCCCCCAAGGGACAGTCTACGAGCAGTACTTC.

This clone was observed a single time. Compared with germline, one end of the junction differs, possibly owing to a read error. The chain employs TRBV4-1 and TRBJ2-7, with D possibly TRBD1 on 5 matching bases. The CDR3 has 14 amino acids. Germline V gene lookup returns CDR1 MGHRA and CDR2 YSYEKL. The CDR3 sequence is CAGSQKTVRNEQYF. CDR3 DNA: TGCGCCGGCAGCCAGAAGACAGTAAGGAACGAGCAGTACTTC.